The 32 T cell receptor beta chains presented below share a single source sample, sequenced in a study of T cell responses to AZD1222 COVID-19 vaccine. The method was immunoSEQ multiplex PCR; TCRdb's version includes in-frame clones alone and lacks a portion of them. The sample carries some 63,000 clones, roughly 89% recorded once. The sequencing here drew on peripheral blood, taken 28 days after the second AZD1222 dose. These receptors were obtained from an adult who received the AZD1222 COVID-19 vaccine.

This rearrangement joins TRBV2 to TRBJ1-4; D is unresolved. This CDR3 contains 11 residues. Germline CDR1 reads SNHLY; CDR2 reads FYNNEI. The V gene lost 4 bases and the J gene lost 6 bases, with 3 bases spanning the gap. CDR3 DNA sequence: TGTGCCAGCAGTGTACATGAAAAACTGTTTTTT. Its translation: CASSVHEKLFF.

This CDR3 is CASSQWTYGYEQYF. The CDR3 DNA sequence: TGTGCCAGCAGCCAATGGACCTACGGCTACGAGCAGTACTTC. The rearrangement joins TRBV3-1 (or the pseudogene TRBV3-2) to TRBJ2-7; D gene uncertain. Germline V lookup: CDR1 LGHDT, CDR2 YNNKEL (reference sequence). This CDR3 region has 14 residues. The V gene lost 2 bases and the J gene lost 3 bases, with 11 bases spanning the gap.

The chain couples TRBV19 to TRBJ1-4, with D possibly being TRBD1 (5 bases). The V end lost 8 bases, the J end lost 7 bases, and 20 bases lay between the germline ends. The CDR3 totals 15 residues. Germline-derived CDR1 and CDR2 are LNHDA and SQIVND (reference sequence). The CDR3 loop reads CASRIGGSLFEKLFF. The CDR3 DNA reads as TGTGCCAGTCGGATCGGGGGGAGTTTATTTGAAAAACTGTTTTTT.

The chain employs TRBV7-2 and TRBJ1-2; 12 bases line up with TRBD1. This CDR3 has 15 amino acids. The V and J ends lost 4 bases and 5 bases, in that order; junction bases with no gene match: 5. Looked up from germline, CDR1 is SGHTA and CDR2 is FQGNSA. The CDR3 loop reads CASSSRDRGRYGYTF. CDR3 nucleotide sequence: TGTGCCAGCAGCTCGCGGGACAGGGGGCGGTATGGCTACACCTTC.

The CDR3 DNA follows: TGTGCCAGCACCTGGGGATCAGGGGGCAGGGAGACCCAGTACTTC. Residues: CASTWGSGGRETQYF. The genes are TRBV5-4 and TRBJ2-5; 8 nucleotides agree with TRBD1. The length of the CDR3 is 15 residues. CDR1 and CDR2 (germline): SGHNT, YYREEE (reference sequence). Trimming removed 6 bases from V and 5 bases from J; junction bases left unmatched: 12.

The chain couples TRBV2 to TRBJ2-7, with 8 positions matching TRBD1. The CDR3 runs 14 residues. The germline CDR1 and CDR2 sequences are SNHLY and FYNNEI. The junction had 6 bases not matched to a gene; V was cut back by 3 bases and J by 5 bases. The CDR3 reads CASSERRGQDEQYF. The DNA of the CDR3 is TGTGCCAGCAGTGAGAGGAGGGGACAGGACGAGCAGTACTTC.

Notes on this clone: The same CDR3 can be traced to other DNA sequences in this sample. The chain joins TRBV5-1 to TRBJ1-5; 7 bases are shared with TRBD1. This CDR3 has 15 residues. CDR1 and CDR2 from the germline V gene are SGHRS and YFSETQ. Trimming took 0 bases from V and 1 from J; bases not matched to a gene: 1. CDR3 DNA sequence: TGCGCCAGCAGCTTGGGGGGACAGAGCAATCAGCCCCAGCATTTT. Its protein is CASSLGGQSNQPQHF.

This clone was detected only once. The V and J genes are TRBV5-1 and TRBJ1-6, with D possibly being TRBD1 (5 bases). The CDR3 length is 14 residues. The V end was cut by 0 bases, the J end by 9 bases, with 10 bases between. The germline V gene encodes CDR1 SGHRS and CDR2 YFSETQ. CDR3 bases: TGCGCCAGCAGCTTGGAAAGGGGTCTTTCACCCCTCCACTTT. Residues: CASSLERGLSPLHF.

This clone was observed a single time. This chain joins TRBV19 and TRBJ2-1; 10 bases fit TRBD1. Germline V lookup: CDR1 LNHDA, CDR2 SQIVND (reference sequence). This CDR3 is 17 amino acids long. Trimming took 5 bases from V and 3 from J; bases not matched to a gene: 10. CDR3: CASSQAGTGALYNEQFF. The CDR3 DNA sequence: TGTGCCAGTAGTCAAGCCGGGACAGGGGCCCTCTACAATGAGCAGTTCTTC.

The chain is built from TRBV10-3 and TRBJ2-1; 12 nucleotides line up with TRBD2. V was clipped by 6 bases and J by 8 bases; unmatched bases: 8. CDR1 ENHRY and CDR2 SYGVKD come from the germline V gene. This CDR3 comprises 15 residues. CDR3 in amino acids: CAIRPLAGGAYEQFF. Here the CDR3 DNA reads TGTGCCATCAGGCCACTAGCGGGAGGTGCTTATGAGCAGTTCTTC.

This chain links TRBV18 with TRBJ2-7, with 10 bases lining up with TRBD2. The ends lost 6 bases at V and 0 bases at J; junction bases unmatched: 2. Germline V gives CDR1 KGHSH, CDR2 LQKENI. The CDR3 spans 14 residues. In DNA, the CDR3 is TGTGCCAGCTCTCCTAGCGGGAGCTCCTACGAGCAGTACTTC. Its protein product is CASSPSGSSYEQYF.

The sample holds a few counts of this clone. The chain links TRBV23-1 to TRBJ1-4; D uncertain. TRBV23-1 is annotated as an ORF whose role is uncertain. The CDR3 runs to 16 residues. Deletions cut 0 bases from V and 6 bases from J, with 14 bases between. CDR3 loop: CASSQSRQREDEKLFF. The CDR3 DNA sequence: TGCGCCAGCAGTCAATCGAGGCAGCGCGAAGATGAAAAACTGTTTTTT.

The V call is TRBV6-6, the J call TRBJ1-1; the D is unclear. V shed 5 bases and J shed 3 bases, with 22 bases lying between them. Germline V gives CDR1 MNHNY, CDR2 SVGAGI (reference sequence). The CDR3 runs 17 residues. CDR3 DNA: TGTGCCAGCAGTCGACTTCGTCGGGGAATTGTGTACACTGAAGCTTTCTTT. Translating it yields CASSRLRRGIVYTEAFF.

The chain couples TRBV9 to TRBJ2-1; 8 bases are a match to TRBD2. CDR3 length: 16 amino acids. Germline-derived CDR1 and CDR2 are SGDLS and YYNGEE. Germline trimming cut 4 bases from V and 1 base from J; bases unmatched to any gene: 7. The CDR3 spells CASSRRPGGSYNEQFF. For the CDR3, the DNA is TGTGCCAGCAGCCGGCGACCGGGAGGGTCCTACAATGAGCAGTTCTTC.

This clone was detected a few times. This chain links TRBV5-1 with TRBJ2-3; 7 bases line up with TRBD1. The CDR3 consists of 15 residues. Germline V gene data show CDR1 as SGHRS and CDR2 as YFSETQ. V lost 4 bases, J lost 0 bases, and 5 bases stayed unmatched. In DNA form, the CDR3 reads TGCGCCAGCAGCCCCAGACAGGGTAGCACAGATACGCAGTATTTT. This gives the protein CASSPRQGSTDTQYF. The full variable domain, completed using reference TRBV5-1 and TRBJ2-3, is KAGVTQTPRYLIKTRGQQVTLSCSPISGHRSVSWYQQTPGQGLQFLFEYFSETQRNKGNFPGRFSGRQFSNSRSEMNVSTLELGDSALYLCASSPRQGSTDTQYFGPGTRLTVL.

The V gene is TRBV18, the J gene TRBJ1-1, with no clear D. The CDR3 totals 13 residues. Germline V gene lookup returns CDR1 KGHSH and CDR2 LQKENI. Trimming left V 3 bases short and J 5 bases short, with 10 bases between. The CDR3 reads CASSPSDGTEAFF. CDR3 nucleotides: TGTGCCAGCTCACCCTCCGACGGGACTGAAGCTTTCTTT. The whole variable domain, remainder taken from reference TRBV18 and TRBJ1-1, is NAGVMQNPRHLVRRRGQEARLRCSPMKGHSHVYWYRQLPEEGLKFMVYLQKENIIDESGMPKERFSAEFPKEGPSILRIQQVVRGDSAAYFCASSPSDGTEAFFGQGTRLTVV.

The gene calls are TRBV2 and TRBJ1-5; 11 nucleotides line up with TRBD1. V shed 6 bases and J 7 bases; nucleotides not matched to a gene: 11. Germline V gives CDR1 SNHLY, CDR2 FYNNEI. This CDR3 is built from 16 residues. Written as DNA, the CDR3 is TGTGCCAGCAGCTCACGTGGACAGGGGGCAAGCCAGCCCCAGCATTTT. Translated: CASSSRGQGASQPQHF.

The chain uses TRBV27 and TRBJ1-1; D gene ambiguous. V shed 6 bases and J shed 4 bases, with 15 bases lying between them. CDR1 and CDR2 from the germline V gene are MNHEY and SMNVEV (reference sequence). The CDR3 runs to 14 residues. CDR3 sequence reads: CASRGVSPPTEAFF. DNA for the CDR3: TGTGCCAGCAGGGGTGTCTCCCCCCCCACTGAAGCTTTCTTT.

The genes are TRBV19 and TRBJ1-5, with D tentatively TRBD1 (6 bases). There are 15 residues in the CDR3. The V gene lost 6 bases and the J gene lost 3 bases, with 15 bases spanning the gap. Germline loops: CDR1 LNHDA, CDR2 SQIVND (reference sequence). CDR3 nucleotides: TGTGCCAGTAGAGCAACACAGGGTCTCAATCAGCCCCAGCATTTT. Residues: CASRATQGLNQPQHF.

The genes are TRBV3-1 (or the pseudogene TRBV3-2) and TRBJ1-2; D ambiguous. There are 13 residues in the CDR3. Germline V gene lookup returns CDR1 LGHDT and CDR2 YNNKEL (reference sequence). V lost 0 bases, J lost 5 bases, and 7 bases lay in between. CDR3 coding DNA: TGTGCCAGCAGCCAAGAGGGAAATTATGGCTACACCTTC. Protein product: CASSQEGNYGYTF.

This rearrangement joins TRBV29-1 to TRBJ1-2; 8 bases are a match to TRBD1. Germline CDR1 is SQVTM and CDR2 is ANQGSEA. This CDR3 comprises 12 residues. V shed 7 bases and J 7 bases; nucleotides not matched to a gene: 8. The chain's CDR3 is CSASTGGPGYTF. In nucleotides, the CDR3 is TGCAGCGCTTCAACAGGGGGGCCTGGCTACACCTTC.

The CDR3 DNA sequence: TGTGCCAGCAGCTCCCGGGGTACCGGGGAGCTGTTTTTT. Protein sequence: CASSSRGTGELFF. This rearrangement joins TRBV11-3 to TRBJ2-2, with D possibly being TRBD2 (5 bases). The germline CDR1 and CDR2 sequences are SGHNT and YENEEA. The CDR3 has 13 amino acids. V was trimmed by 4 bases and J by 5 bases, leaving 8 bases between them.

The V call is TRBV19, the J call TRBJ1-2; the D is unclear. Trimming cost V 4 bases and J 3 bases, with 15 bases left between them. The CDR3 runs to 15 residues. The germline CDR1 and CDR2 sequences are LNHDA and SQIVND (reference sequence). In DNA form, the CDR3 reads TGTGCCAGTAGTACGATAGACACCACCGACTATGGCTACACCTTC. Protein sequence: CASSTIDTTDYGYTF.

CDR3 nucleotides: TGTGCCATCAGTGCGGACAGGGGGCCGGGACTCCGGAGCGCAGATACGCAGTATTTT. It specifies CAISADRGPGLRSADTQYF. The genes are TRBV10-3 and TRBJ2-3, with 11 bases aligning to TRBD1. The CDR3 is made up of 19 amino acids. Germline-derived CDR1 and CDR2 are ENHRY and SYGVKD. V shed 4 bases and J 4 bases; nucleotides not matched to a gene: 16.

This rearrangement joins TRBV4-3 to TRBJ2-1; D remains unclear. The CDR3 has 16 residues. V was clipped by 0 bases and J by 0 bases, with 9 bases between them. Per the germline V gene, CDR1 is LGHNA and CDR2 is YSLEER. CDR3 loop: CASSQEGRSSYNEQFF. CDR3 sequence (DNA): TGCGCCAGCAGCCAAGAAGGGCGAAGCTCCTACAATGAGCAGTTCTTC.

This CDR3 reads CASSQERATLGEQYF. As DNA, the CDR3 is TGTGCCAGCAGCCAAGAACGGGCGACCTTGGGCGAGCAGTACTTC. The chain links TRBV3-1 (or the pseudogene TRBV3-2) to TRBJ2-7; D remains unclear. Germline V gene data show CDR1 as LGHDT and CDR2 as YNNKEL (reference sequence). The CDR3 loop spans 15 amino acids. Deletions cut 0 bases from V and 6 bases from J, with 15 bases between.

The chain is built from TRBV5-4 and TRBJ2-1; D unclear. This CDR3 has 12 residues. Germline V lookup: CDR1 SGHNT, CDR2 YYREEE (reference sequence). Trimming removed 0 bases from V and 7 bases from J, with 5 bases in between. The CDR3 protein is CASSLAMNEQFF. In DNA form, the CDR3 reads TGTGCCAGCAGCTTGGCTATGAATGAGCAGTTCTTC. The full variable domain, with the rest looked up from reference TRBV5-4 and TRBJ2-1, is ETGVTQSPTHLIKTRGQQVTLRCSSQSGHNTVSWYQQALGQGPQFIFQYYREEENGRGNFPPRFSGLQFPNYSSELNVNALELDDSALYLCASSLAMNEQFFGPGTRLTVL.

The chain combines TRBV6-1 with TRBJ2-7, with D uncertain. Germline V gene data show CDR1 as MNHNS and CDR2 as SASEGT. V shed 0 bases and J shed 1 base, with 7 bases lying between them. The CDR3 covers 14 residues. The DNA for the CDR3 is TGTGCCAGCAGTGAAGCGAAGGGTTCCTACGAGCAGTACTTC. This sequence encodes CASSEAKGSYEQYF.

V usage is TRBV5-1 and J usage is TRBJ2-1, with 9 bases lining up with TRBD2. There are 16 residues in the CDR3. CDR1 is SGHRS and CDR2 is YFSETQ in the germline V gene. V lost 3 bases, J lost 2 bases, and 6 bases stayed unmatched. As DNA, the CDR3 is TGCGCCAGCAGCTCCATGACTAGCGGCCCCTACAATGAGCAGTTCTTC. It specifies CASSSMTSGPYNEQFF.

The V and J genes are TRBV28 and TRBJ1-6; 8 bases agree with TRBD1. The trim removed 6 bases at V and 10 bases at J, leaving 11 bases unmatched. CDR1 and CDR2 from the germline V gene are MDHEN and SYDVKM. The CDR3 extends over 15 amino acids. CDR3 sequence: CASRPPQGAGSPLHF. The CDR3 bases are TGTGCCAGCAGACCCCCCCAGGGGGCGGGGTCACCCCTCCACTTT.

V usage is TRBV19 and J usage is TRBJ2-1, with 14 nucleotides matching TRBD2. The J segment lost 0 bases and the V segment lost 9 bases, leaving 7 bases of the junction unmatched. The CDR3 consists of 17 residues. Germline V gene lookup returns CDR1 LNHDA and CDR2 SQIVND (reference sequence). The CDR3 protein is CASGRLAGGASYNEQFF. The CDR3 coding sequence is TGTGCCAGCGGGAGACTAGCGGGGGGGGCCTCCTACAATGAGCAGTTCTTC.

The J gene is TRBJ2-1, the V gene TRBV18; D gene unclear. Germline V gene sequence: CDR1 KGHSH, CDR2 LQKENI. CDR3 length: 13 residues. V lost 6 bases, J lost 0 bases, and 6 bases lay in between. The CDR3 sequence: CASSPNSYNEQFF. The CDR3 nucleotides read TGTGCCAGCTCCCCCAACTCCTACAATGAGCAGTTCTTC.